These 16 T cell receptor beta chains originate from one sample sequenced in a study of somatic mutations in cytotoxic T cells in rheumatoid arthritis. The repertoire was sequenced with immunoSEQ multiplex PCR; TCRdb's copy has only in-frame clones and lacks some. There are under 25,000 clones in the sample; roughly 90% occur only once, and roughly 15% lies in the top ten. Sequencing used CD8+ T cells sorted from blood. These receptors were obtained from a man aged 35-49 years in good health.

This clone was seen a few times. V gene TRBV27 combines with J gene TRBJ2-1, with 8 bases that match TRBD2. V was clipped by 5 bases and J by 5 bases; unmatched bases: 5. Germline CDR1 reads MNHEY; CDR2 reads SMNVEV (reference sequence). CDR3 size: 14 residues. CDR3 bases: TGTGCCAGCAGTGTCCTAGCGGGCAACAATGAGCAGTTCTTC. Protein sequence: CASSVLAGNNEQFF.

The chain has TRBV7-9 and TRBJ2-5; 9 bases map to TRBD2. The assigned J gene may be wrong: the sequence end matches TRBJ2-7 better. The CDR3 is made up of 16 amino acids. Germline V gene lookup returns CDR1 SEHNR and CDR2 FQNEAQ (reference sequence). The CDR3 protein is CASTRRPTSGIGEQYF. The DNA of the CDR3 is TGTGCCAGCACCCGCCGCCCGACTAGCGGCATAGGCGAGCAGTACTTC.

The chain combines TRBV27 with TRBJ1-1; tentatively, D is TRBD1 (6 bases). The CDR3 contains 13 residues. V was cut by 7 bases and J by 9 bases, with 18 bases left in between. Germline CDR1 reads MNHEY; CDR2 reads SMNVEV (reference sequence). The CDR3 nucleotides read TGTGCCAGCACGGGGGGGGGCATCTCACAAGCTTTCTTT. It encodes CASTGGGISQAFF.

The chain recombines TRBV25-1 with TRBJ2-5; possible D gene TRBD1, 6 bases. The CDR3 covers 15 residues. Germline V gives CDR1 MGHDK, CDR2 SYGVNS. Between the trimmed V and J ends, which lost 7 bases and 0 bases, there was a span of 15 bases. The CDR3 sequence: CASMKAGENQETQYF. CDR3 in DNA: TGTGCCAGCATGAAGGCAGGGGAAAACCAAGAGACCCAGTACTTC.

The rearrangement links TRBV2 to TRBJ1-2, with 8 bases that match TRBD1. V was pared by 1 base and J by 7 bases, with 14 bases of the junction left unmatched. Germline V gene sequence: CDR1 SNHLY, CDR2 FYNNEI. The CDR3 loop spans 17 amino acids. DNA for the CDR3: TGTGCCAGCAGTGAAGAGGGGGCGGGCAGGGGGCGTCGTGGCTACACCTTC. Translating gives CASSEEGAGRGRRGYTF.

V is TRBV28 and J is TRBJ1-5; D unresolved. With 2 bases removed from V and 7 bases from J, the gap between germline ends came to 9 bases. The CDR3 is 13 amino acids. The V gene's germline CDR1 is MDHEN and CDR2 SYDVKM. CDR3 loop: CASSLIPGQPQHF. CDR3 coding DNA: TGTGCCAGCAGTTTAATCCCCGGCCAGCCCCAGCATTTT.

This clone has a single count. This chain connects TRBV27 to TRBJ2-7, with unresolved D. This CDR3 is built from 12 residues. Germline CDR1 reads MNHEY; CDR2 reads SMNVEV (reference sequence). Trimming shortened V by 4 bases and J by 2 bases, and 6 bases separated the two germline ends. This CDR3 is CASSSLAYEQYF. The DNA for the CDR3 is TGTGCCAGCAGTTCCCTGGCCTACGAGCAGTACTTC.

V and J are TRBV9 and TRBJ2-7; unclear D gene. The CDR3 totals 12 residues. CDR1 and CDR2 (germline): SGDLS, YYNGEE. V was pared by 0 bases and J by 0 bases, with 1 base between. The CDR3 coding sequence is TGTGCCAGCAGCGTAGGCTCCTACGAGCAGTACTTC. It encodes CASSVGSYEQYF.

The J gene is TRBJ2-2, the V gene TRBV27; 7 bases map to TRBD1. V gave up 6 bases and J gave up 3 bases; unmatched junction bases: 10. The CDR3 covers 16 residues. Germline values: CDR1 MNHEY, CDR2 SMNVEV (reference sequence). CDR3 coding DNA: TGTGCCAGCAGCACCGAACAGGGGAAGGACACCGGGGAGCTGTTTTTT. The encoded protein is CASSTEQGKDTGELFF.

This clone has only one observation. The chain uses TRBV10-2 and TRBJ2-1; no clear D gene. The CDR3 consists of 14 residues. The V end was cut by 5 bases, the J end by 3 bases, with 11 bases between. The germline V gene has CDR1 WSHSY and CDR2 SAAADI. In DNA form, the CDR3 reads TGCGCCAGCAGTTCAACATCGAACTACAATGAGCAGTTCTTC. Its protein product is CASSSTSNYNEQFF.

The genes are TRBV27 and TRBJ2-7, with D perhaps assigned TRBD1 or TRBD2 (7 bases each). V dropped 2 bases and J dropped 3 bases, with 14 bases sitting between them. The CDR3 sequence is 15 residues long. Looked up from germline, CDR1 is MNHEY and CDR2 is SMNVEV (reference sequence). DNA of the CDR3: TGTGCCAGCAGTTTAGGGCAGGGGGGGATCTACGAGCAGTACTTC. Amino acids: CASSLGQGGIYEQYF.

This chain links TRBV2 with TRBJ1-1; 7 nucleotides match TRBD1. This CDR3 region has 14 residues. V lost 11 bases, J lost 0 bases, and 9 bases stayed unmatched. Looked up from germline, CDR1 is SNHLY and CDR2 is FYNNEI. The CDR3 loop is CAPQGGFMNTEAFF. The CDR3 nucleotides read TGTGCCCCACAAGGGGGCTTCATGAACACTGAAGCTTTCTTT.

V gene TRBV27 combines with J gene TRBJ2-7; tentatively, D is TRBD1 (6 bases). With 5 bases removed from V and 5 bases from J, the gap between germline ends came to 16 bases. This CDR3 has 14 residues. Germline V gives CDR1 MNHEY, CDR2 SMNVEV (reference sequence). The DNA for the CDR3 is TGTGCCAGCAGTCCGACACAGGGCGGAAACGAGCAGTACTTC. Residues: CASSPTQGGNEQYF.

The genes are TRBV28 and TRBJ2-7, with 7 bases that match TRBD2. CDR3 length equals 16 residues. The trim removed 7 bases at V and 6 bases at J, leaving 18 bases unmatched. The germline CDR1 and CDR2 sequences are MDHEN and SYDVKM. CDR3 coding DNA: TGTGCCAGCACCACCAGACCGGGGGGTTGGCTCGGCGAGCAGTACTTC. It yields the protein CASTTRPGGWLGEQYF.

In its sample, this clone was seen once. The genes are TRBV7-2 and TRBJ2-1; TRBD2 matches at 12 bases. The V gene end was trimmed by 1 base and the J gene end by 8 bases; junction bases not matched to a gene: 3. Per germline, CDR1 SGHTA and CDR2 FQGNSA. CDR3 length equals 15 residues. CDR3 in amino acids: CASSLEASGRDEQFF. For the CDR3, the DNA is TGTGCCAGCAGCTTAGAGGCTAGCGGGAGGGATGAGCAGTTCTTC.

This clone was seen a single time. The chain has TRBV28 and TRBJ2-1, with 8 bases lining up with TRBD2. Trimming cost V 3 bases and J 9 bases; bases outside gene matches: 4. The CDR3 has 13 amino acids. Germline CDR1 is MDHEN and CDR2 is SYDVKM. The CDR3 is CASSLGLVGEQFF. In DNA, the CDR3 is TGTGCCAGCAGTTTGGGACTAGTAGGTGAGCAGTTCTTC.